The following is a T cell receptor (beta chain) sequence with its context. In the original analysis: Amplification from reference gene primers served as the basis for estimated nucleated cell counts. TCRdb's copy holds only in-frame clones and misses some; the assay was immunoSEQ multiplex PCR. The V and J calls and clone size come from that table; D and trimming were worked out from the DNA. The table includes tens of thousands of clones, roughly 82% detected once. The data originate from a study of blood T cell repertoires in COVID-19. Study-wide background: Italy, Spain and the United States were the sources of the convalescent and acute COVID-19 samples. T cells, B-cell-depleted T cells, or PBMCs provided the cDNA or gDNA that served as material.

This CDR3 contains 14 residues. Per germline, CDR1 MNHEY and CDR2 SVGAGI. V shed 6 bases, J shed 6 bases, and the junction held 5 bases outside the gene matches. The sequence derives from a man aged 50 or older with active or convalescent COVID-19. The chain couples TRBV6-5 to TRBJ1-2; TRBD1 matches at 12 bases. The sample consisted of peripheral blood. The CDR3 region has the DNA TGTGCCAGCAGCAGGGGACAGGGGGCCAATGGCTACACCTTC. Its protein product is CASSRGQGANGYTF.